Listed below are T cell receptor beta chains from one sample, sequenced in a study of esophageal squamous cell carcinoma under preoperative chemotherapy. TCRdb called the PCR reads again in MiXCR, with one record for every CDR3 protein. Of 15,000 to 20,000 distinct CDR3 sequences in the sample, approximately 44% were seen once. The sample was taken from a patient given preoperative chemotherapy. The receptor set was obtained from a human donor with esophageal squamous cell carcinoma. The donor label of this sample is uncertain. Both conserved end residues are part of each CDR3. A D gene is named only where the DNA matches it firmly. A row's size may be missing; if present it is once, few, many or a size class.

clone_size d_call j_call v_call cdr3_aa cdr3_nt
many TRBD1 TRBJ2-3 TRBV7-9 CASSFPGQGTDTQYF TGTGCCAGCAGCTTTCCGGGACAGGGAACAGATACGCAGTATTTT
. . TRBJ2-7 TRBV6-1 CASSETSDKTYEQYF TGTGCCAGCAGTGAGACCAGTGACAAAACCTACGAGCAGTACTTC
. . TRBJ2-7 TRBV7-2 CASSSRDSRLQQYF TGTGCCAGCAGCTCCCGGGACTCCCGGCTCCAGCAGTACTTC
. TRBD2 TRBJ2-5 TRBV20-1 CSAPRTSGRPQETQYF TGCAGTGCTCCCCGGACTAGCGGGAGGCCTCAAGAGACCCAGTACTTC
medium-sized TRBD1 TRBJ2-3 TRBV6-1 CASSEAPGQGADTQYF TGTGCCAGCAGTGAAGCGCCGGGACAGGGGGCAGATACGCAGTATTTT
medium-sized . TRBJ1-4 TRBV7-6 CASSIQDGSEKLFF TGTGCCAGCAGCATACAGGACGGTAGTGAAAAACTGTTTTTT
. TRBD1 TRBJ1-6 TRBV7-2 CASSPQGRQGAYNSPLHF TGTGCCAGCAGCCCACAGGGGAGACAGGGGGCCTATAATTCACCCCTCCACTTT
. . TRBJ2-6 TRBV7-3 CASSLVGPGANVLTF TGTGCCAGCAGCTTAGTGGGGCCTGGGGCCAACGTCCTGACTTTC
. TRBD2 TRBJ2-1 TRBV6-1 CASSGRGPPLAGANNEQFF TGTGCCAGCAGTGGACGAGGTCCTCCTCTAGCGGGAGCCAACAATGAGCAGTTCTTC
. . TRBJ2-7 TRBV10-3 CAIRAGSSYEQYF TGTGCCATCAGGGCGGGGAGCTCCTACGAGCAGTACTTC
. . TRBJ2-1 TRBV7-3 CASSPRGGSPYNEQFF TGTGCCAGCAGCCCAAGGGGCGGCAGCCCCTACAATGAGCAGTTCTTC
once . TRBJ2-7 TRBV2 CASIRSQAAYEQYF TGTGCCAGCATCAGGAGTCAGGCGGCCTACGAGCAGTACTTC
. . TRBJ1-2 TRBV7-9 CASSFISAAGSGYTF TGTGCCAGCAGCTTTATCTCCGCAGCAGGCTCGGGCTACACCTTC